This T cell receptor beta chain emerged from a study of control samples from healthy donors and cancer patients. Here immunoSEQ multiplex PCR was the method, and the copy in TCRdb shows in-frame clones only, minus some. The sample consists of tens of thousands of clones, approximately 84% of them appearing once. The germline gives CDR1 LGHNT, CDR2 FRNRAP. The CDR3 is 17 amino acids. The trim removed 1 base at V and 0 bases at J, leaving 5 bases unmatched. The chain combines TRBV12-5 with TRBJ1-3, with 8 positions matching TRBD1. The sample comprised PBMCs. This clonotype originated in a man aged 65-85 years with lung cancer. The CDR3 sequence is CASGLGQGAISGNTIYF. In DNA form, the CDR3 reads TGTGCTAGTGGTTTGGGGCAGGGGGCTATCTCTGGAAACACCATATATTTT.